Below are 15 T cell receptor beta chains sequenced from a single sample in a study of vaccination effects on CD4 cells after COVID-19. Repertoires were generated with immunoSEQ multiplex PCR, while TCRdb's copy carries only in-frame clones and drops some. The repertoire holds tens of thousands of clones, roughly 78% seen once, with roughly 4% in the top ten. ViraFEST assay sequencing came after antigen-specific CD4+ T cells were expanded with viral peptide pools. Between days 9 and 10 of culture, CD4+ T cells were separated out. People in the vaccine group had not been infected with SARS-CoV-2 before, and their nucleocapsid antibodies were negative. These receptors lack a known antigen. The specimen comprised CD4+ T cells from PBMCs cultured with HCoV-OC43 spike peptides, sampled before COVID-19 vaccination. Subset indicated: HCoV-OC43 spike overlapping peptide pool stimulation. These receptors all stem from a human donor who received a COVID-19 vaccine.

This clone was found once. Here the CDR3 DNA reads TGTGCCTGGAGTGTAGGGGGACAGGGCGTCGGGGAGCTGTTTTTT. This gives the protein CAWSVGGQGVGELFF. The chain couples TRBV30 to TRBJ2-2; 9 bases are shared with TRBD1. Germline CDR1 reads GTSNPN; CDR2 reads SVGIG (reference sequence). The J segment lost 7 bases and the V segment lost 0 bases, leaving 6 bases of the junction unmatched. This CDR3 has 15 amino acids.

This chain joins TRBV7-2 and TRBJ2-3, with 7 bases that match TRBD1. Germline V lookup: CDR1 SGHTA, CDR2 FQGNSA. The CDR3 is 15 amino acids. Trimming took 5 bases from V and 1 from J; bases not matched to a gene: 6. CDR3 DNA: TGTGCCAGCAGCAAACGACAGGGAGGCACAGATACGCAGTATTTT. Translated: CASSKRQGGTDTQYF.

The rearrangement joins TRBV5-1 to TRBJ1-2; 10 nucleotides match TRBD1. The length of the CDR3 is 14 residues. V lost 5 bases to trimming and J lost 13 bases; unmatched junction nucleotides: 14. The germline gives CDR1 SGHRS, CDR2 YFSETQ. Here the CDR3 reads CASRSGTGVLISTF. Written as DNA, the CDR3 is TGCGCCAGCAGATCCGGGACAGGGGTCCTTATAAGCACCTTC. Complete variable domain (other parts from reference TRBV5-1 and TRBJ1-2): KAGVTQTPRYLIKTRGQQVTLSCSPISGHRSVSWYQQTPGQGLQFLFEYFSETQRNKGNFPGRFSGRQFSNSRSEMNVSTLELGDSALYLCASRSGTGVLISTFGSGTRLTVV.

The gene calls are TRBV6-2 or TRBV6-3 and TRBJ1-1; D is unclear. Germline CDR1 MNHEY, CDR2 SVGEGT. V lost 0 bases and J 1 base, leaving 12 bases between the germline ends. The CDR3 has 16 residues. CDR3 bases: TGTGCCAGCAGTTACTCCCCCGGGGTCACGAACACTGAAGCTTTCTTT. It translates to CASSYSPGVTNTEAFF.

The chain carries TRBV2 and TRBJ1-5; D remains unclear. V lost 8 bases, J lost 6 bases, and 17 bases lay in between. Germline CDR1 and CDR2: SNHLY and FYNNEI. The CDR3 runs to 14 residues. DNA of the CDR3: TGTGCCAGCGGCCTTGTCGAAGCTGGTCAGCCCCAGCATTTT. This translates into CASGLVEAGQPQHF. The entire variable domain, with the rest obtained from reference TRBV2 and TRBJ1-5, is as follows: EPEVTQTPSHQVTQMGQEVILRCVPISNHLYFYWYRQILGQKVEFLVSFYNNEISEKSEIFDDQFSVERPDGSNFTLKIRSTKLEDSAMYFCASGLVEAGQPQHFGDGTRLSIL.

A few counts support this clone. The chain is built from TRBV5-1 and TRBJ1-4; the D gene is possibly TRBD1 (5 bases). With 4 bases removed from V and 8 bases from J, the gap between germline ends came to 15 bases. In germline, CDR1 is SGHRS, CDR2 YFSETQ. The CDR3 totals 14 residues. The CDR3 nucleotides read TGCGCCAGCAGCCGGGGGGGATCCGGCGAAAAACTGTTTTTT. Amino acid sequence: CASSRGGSGEKLFF.

V is TRBV5-1 and J is TRBJ2-3; 7 positions match TRBD1. In germline, CDR1 is SGHRS, CDR2 YFSETQ. The CDR3 has 14 amino acids. Trimming took 4 bases from V and 4 from J; bases not matched to a gene: 6. Here the CDR3 reads CASSLTTGADTQYF. CDR3 DNA sequence: TGCGCCAGCAGCCTCACAACAGGGGCAGATACGCAGTATTTT.

V and J are TRBV25-1 and TRBJ2-4, with TRBD1 matching over 7 bases. The J segment lost 4 bases and the V segment lost 2 bases, leaving 5 bases of the junction unmatched. From germline, CDR1 is MGHDK and CDR2 SYGVNS. The CDR3 runs to 15 residues. The CDR3 DNA is TGTGCCAGCAGTGAACTACAGGGGACAAAAAACATTCAGTACTTC. It specifies CASSELQGTKNIQYF. Full variable domain (missing parts from reference TRBV25-1 and TRBJ2-4): EADIYQTPRYLVIGTGKKITLECSQTMGHDKMYWYQQDPGMELHLIHYSYGVNSTEKGDLSSESTVSRIRTEHFPLTLESARPSHTSQYLCASSELQGTKNIQYFGAGTRLSVL.

The rearrangement links TRBV5-1 to TRBJ2-5; 7 nucleotides align to TRBD2. Per germline, CDR1 SGHRS and CDR2 YFSETQ. The trim removed 1 base at V and 7 bases at J, leaving 13 bases unmatched. The CDR3 loop spans 16 amino acids. The CDR3 sequence: CASSLREAAGVGTQYF. DNA for the CDR3: TGCGCCAGCAGCTTGAGGGAAGCTGCGGGGGTCGGGACCCAGTACTTC.

The rearrangement uses TRBV20-1 and TRBJ1-5; D call uncertain. In germline, CDR1 is DFQATT, CDR2 SNEGSKA (reference sequence). V lost 3 bases and J 6 bases, leaving 18 bases between the germline ends. The CDR3 is 15 amino acids. CDR3 sequence reads: CSASGVGVWGQPQHF. The DNA of the CDR3 is TGCAGTGCTAGTGGGGTAGGTGTGTGGGGTCAGCCCCAGCATTTT.

As concerns this clone: Other nucleotide sequences from this sample produce the same CDR3. This chain links TRBV5-1 with TRBJ2-5; D possibly matches TRBD1 or TRBD2 (5 bases each). Deletions cut 0 bases from V and 2 bases from J, with 8 bases between. Germline V gene lookup returns CDR1 SGHRS and CDR2 YFSETQ. CDR3 length: 14 amino acids. The chain's CDR3 is CASSLVGGQETQYF. In DNA, the CDR3 is TGCGCCAGCAGCTTGGTTGGGGGACAAGAGACCCAGTACTTC.

This clone appeared once. V and J are TRBV5-1 and TRBJ1-3, with D possibly TRBD1 on 6 matching bases. This CDR3 comprises 18 residues. V lost 0 bases and J 0 bases, leaving 16 bases between the germline ends. Germline V gene sequence: CDR1 SGHRS, CDR2 YFSETQ. DNA of the CDR3: TGCGCCAGCAGCTTGGATGGCGGGGGCATCGACTCTGGAAACACCATATATTTT. Translated, it gives CASSLDGGGIDSGNTIYF.

J is TRBJ1-4 and V is TRBV13, with 7 bases identical to TRBD1. Germline V gives CDR1 PRHDT, CDR2 FYEKMQ (reference sequence). V dropped 4 bases and J dropped 6; count of bases not matched to a gene: 2. The CDR3 runs 13 residues. The CDR3 spells CASSSGTDEKLFF. The CDR3 DNA sequence: TGTGCCAGCAGCTCCGGGACAGATGAAAAACTGTTTTTT.

This clone was counted between two and nine times. The gene calls are TRBV5-1 and TRBJ1-1; tentatively, D is TRBD1 (6 bases). Germline assignment: CDR1 SGHRS and CDR2 YFSETQ. The CDR3 loop spans 15 amino acids. Trimming shortened V by 4 bases and J by 8 bases, and 21 bases separated the two germline ends. In DNA, the CDR3 is TGCGCCAGCAGCCCTATGACAGGAAGTAATACGGAAGCTTTCTTT. Protein sequence: CASSPMTGSNTEAFF.

The V call is TRBV2, the J call TRBJ1-1, with D perhaps matching TRBD1 (6 bases). There are 12 residues in the CDR3. The ends were cut back, 6 bases at V and 4 bases at J, with 9 bases in the middle. Germline CDR1 reads SNHLY; CDR2 reads FYNNEI. For the CDR3, the DNA is TGTGCCAGCAGACAGGGTGGCACTGAAGCTTTCTTT. Amino acids: CASRQGGTEAFF.